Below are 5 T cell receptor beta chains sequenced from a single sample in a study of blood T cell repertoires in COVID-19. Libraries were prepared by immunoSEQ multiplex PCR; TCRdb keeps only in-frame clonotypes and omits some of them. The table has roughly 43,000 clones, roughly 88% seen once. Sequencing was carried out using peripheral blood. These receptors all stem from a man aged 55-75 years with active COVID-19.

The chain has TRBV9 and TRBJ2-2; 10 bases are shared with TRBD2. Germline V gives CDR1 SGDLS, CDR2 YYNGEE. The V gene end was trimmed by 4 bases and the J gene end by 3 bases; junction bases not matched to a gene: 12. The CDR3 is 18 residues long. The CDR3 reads CASSSRGSGRIYTGELFF. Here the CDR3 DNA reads TGTGCCAGCAGCTCCCGCGGTAGCGGGAGGATTTACACCGGGGAGCTGTTTTTT.

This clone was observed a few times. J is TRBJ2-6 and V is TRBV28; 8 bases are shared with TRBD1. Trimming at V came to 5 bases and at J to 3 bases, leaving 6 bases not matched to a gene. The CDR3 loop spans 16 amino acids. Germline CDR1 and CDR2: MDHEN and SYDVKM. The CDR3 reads CASSPQGAGGANVLTF. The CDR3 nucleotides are TGTGCCAGCAGTCCTCAGGGGGCTGGTGGGGCCAACGTCCTGACTTTC.

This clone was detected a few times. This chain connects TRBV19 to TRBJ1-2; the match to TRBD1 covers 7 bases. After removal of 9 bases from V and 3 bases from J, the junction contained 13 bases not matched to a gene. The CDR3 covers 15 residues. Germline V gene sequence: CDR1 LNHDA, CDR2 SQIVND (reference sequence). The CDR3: CASARQGAFDYGYTF. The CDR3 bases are TGTGCCAGCGCCAGACAGGGCGCGTTTGACTATGGCTACACCTTC.

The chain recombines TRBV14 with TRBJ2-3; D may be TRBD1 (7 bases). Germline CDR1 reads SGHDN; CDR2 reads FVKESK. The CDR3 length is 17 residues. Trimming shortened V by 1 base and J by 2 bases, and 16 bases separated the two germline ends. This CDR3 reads CASSQAPQGGFTDTQYF. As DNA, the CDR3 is TGTGCCAGCAGCCAAGCGCCGCAGGGGGGATTCACAGATACGCAGTATTTT.

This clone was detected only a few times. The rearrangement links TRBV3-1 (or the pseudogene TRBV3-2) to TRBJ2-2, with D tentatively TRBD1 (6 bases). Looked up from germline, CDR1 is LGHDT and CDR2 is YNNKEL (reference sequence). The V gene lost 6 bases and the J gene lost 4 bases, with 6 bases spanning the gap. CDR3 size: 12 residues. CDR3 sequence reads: CASRQGTGELFF. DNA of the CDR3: TGTGCCAGCAGACAGGGCACCGGGGAGCTGTTTTTT.